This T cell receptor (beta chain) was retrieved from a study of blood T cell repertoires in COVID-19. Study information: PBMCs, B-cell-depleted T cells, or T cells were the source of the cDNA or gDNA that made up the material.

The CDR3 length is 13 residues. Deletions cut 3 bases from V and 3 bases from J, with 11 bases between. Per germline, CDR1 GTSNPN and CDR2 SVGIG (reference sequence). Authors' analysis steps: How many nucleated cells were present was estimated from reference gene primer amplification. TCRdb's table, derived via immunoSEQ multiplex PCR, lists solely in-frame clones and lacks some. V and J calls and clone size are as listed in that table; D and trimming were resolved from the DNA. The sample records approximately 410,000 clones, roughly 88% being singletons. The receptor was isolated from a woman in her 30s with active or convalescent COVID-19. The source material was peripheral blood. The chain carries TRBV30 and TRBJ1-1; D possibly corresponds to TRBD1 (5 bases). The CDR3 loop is CAWRSNRYTEAFF. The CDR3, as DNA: TGTGCCTGGAGGTCGAACAGGTACACTGAAGCTTTCTTT.